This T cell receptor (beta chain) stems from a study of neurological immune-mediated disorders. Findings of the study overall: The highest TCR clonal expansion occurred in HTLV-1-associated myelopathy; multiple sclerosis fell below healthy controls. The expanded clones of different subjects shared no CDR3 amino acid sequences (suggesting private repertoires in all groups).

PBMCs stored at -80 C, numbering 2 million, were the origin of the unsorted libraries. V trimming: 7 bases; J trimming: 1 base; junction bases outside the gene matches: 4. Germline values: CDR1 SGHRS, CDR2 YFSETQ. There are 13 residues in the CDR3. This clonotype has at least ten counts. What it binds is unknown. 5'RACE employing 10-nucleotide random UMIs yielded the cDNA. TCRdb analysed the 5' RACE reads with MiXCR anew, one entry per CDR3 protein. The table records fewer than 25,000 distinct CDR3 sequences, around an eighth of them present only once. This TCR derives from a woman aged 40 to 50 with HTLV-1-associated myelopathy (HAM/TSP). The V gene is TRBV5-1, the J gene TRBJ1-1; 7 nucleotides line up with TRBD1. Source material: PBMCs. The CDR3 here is CASRTGGNTEAFF. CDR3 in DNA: TGCGCCAGCCGGACAGGCGGGAACACTGAAGCTTTCTTT.